These 18 T cell receptor beta chains share one sample of origin, sequenced in a study of blood T cell repertoires in COVID-19. The protocol was immunoSEQ multiplex PCR, while the TCRdb copy is restricted to in-frame clones and leaves out a portion. The table lists around 140,000 clones, about 90% of them singletons. The specimen sequenced was PBMCs or T cells enriched from blood (not recorded which). These receptors were obtained from a woman aged 40 to 50 who had been exposed to COVID-19.

The V gene is TRBV28, the J gene TRBJ2-5; no clear D gene. V was pared by 5 bases and J by 2 bases, with 6 bases between. Germline V gene sequence: CDR1 MDHEN, CDR2 SYDVKM. This CDR3 comprises 12 residues. The CDR3 protein is CASSQIQETQYF. The CDR3 bases are TGTGCCAGCAGTCAGATACAAGAGACCCAGTACTTC. The full variable domain, with the rest looked up from reference TRBV28 and TRBJ2-5, is DVKVTQSSRYLVKRTGEKVFLECVQDMDHENMFWYRQDPGLGLRLIYFSYDVKMKEKGDIPEGYSVSREKKERFSLILESASTNQTSMYLCASSQIQETQYFGPGTRLLVL.

The genes are TRBV15 and TRBJ2-7, with a tentative D call TRBD1 (6 bases). V was pared by 3 bases and J by 1 base, with 22 bases between. The CDR3 totals 18 residues. The germline V gene has CDR1 LNHNV and CDR2 YYDKDF (reference sequence). The CDR3 DNA is TGTGCCACCAGCAGGGATCGCCTCGGGCAGGGGTCATCCTACGAGCAGTACTTC. This translates into CATSRDRLGQGSSYEQYF. The full variable domain, with the rest looked up from reference TRBV15 and TRBJ2-7, is DAMVIQNPRYQVTQFGKPVTLSCSQTLNHNVMYWYQQKSSQAPKLLFHYYDKDFNNEADTPDNFQSRRPNTSFCFLDIRSPGLGDTAMYLCATSRDRLGQGSSYEQYFGPGTRLTVT.

The chain employs TRBV2 and TRBJ1-1; 8 bases are shared with TRBD1. In germline, CDR1 is SNHLY, CDR2 FYNNEI. The CDR3 consists of 13 residues. J gave up 4 bases and V 6 bases, and 4 bases lay outside the gene matches. The CDR3, as DNA: TGTGCCAGCAGCGGACAGGGAGCCACTGAAGCTTTCTTT. It encodes CASSGQGATEAFF.

This clone was picked up one time. The chain combines TRBV9 with TRBJ2-7; perhaps TRBD1 as D (8 bases). Germline-derived CDR1 and CDR2 are SGDLS and YYNGEE. Trimming pared 1 base from V and 7 bases from J, leaving 15 bases between. The CDR3 length is 14 residues. CDR3 sequence reads: CASSVLNRGGEQYF. CDR3 DNA: TGTGCCAGCAGCGTATTGAACAGGGGGGGAGAGCAGTACTTC.

This clone was counted only a few times. The V and J genes are TRBV15 and TRBJ1-5; D not certain. Germline loops: CDR1 LNHNV, CDR2 YYDKDF (reference sequence). The CDR3 totals 16 residues. V dropped 1 base and J dropped 2 bases, with 12 bases sitting between them. CDR3 nucleotides: TGTGCCACCAGCAGAGGGGAGGGCAGAGGCAATCAGCCCCAGCATTTT. It translates to CATSRGEGRGNQPQHF.

This clone appeared a few times. The V call is TRBV7-9, the J call TRBJ1-6, with D unclear. Germline assignment: CDR1 SEHNR and CDR2 FQNEAQ (reference sequence). This CDR3 is built from 15 residues. The V and J ends lost 1 base and 8 bases respectively, with 12 bases between them. The CDR3 sequence: CASSLVPGVHSPLHF. The CDR3 nucleotides are TGTGCCAGCAGCTTAGTCCCAGGCGTTCATTCACCCCTCCACTTT.

The rearrangement links TRBV6-5 to TRBJ2-6; the D is unclear. The V gene lost 6 bases and the J gene lost 0 bases, with 9 bases spanning the gap. The CDR3 contains 15 residues. Germline V gene sequence: CDR1 MNHEY, CDR2 SVGAGI. The DNA of the CDR3 is TGTGCCAGCAGCTACCCCGGCTCTGGGGCCAACGTCCTGACTTTC. This sequence encodes CASSYPGSGANVLTF.

V is TRBV28 and J is TRBJ1-2; D might be TRBD1 (5 bases). CDR1 is MDHEN, CDR2 SYDVKM, per germline. V was clipped by 2 bases and J by 8 bases, with 9 bases between them. This CDR3 spans 12 amino acids. The CDR3 is CASSLGGFGYTF. The CDR3 DNA follows: TGTGCCAGCAGTTTAGGGGGGTTCGGCTACACCTTC.

The V call is TRBV7-2, the J call TRBJ2-7, with 9 bases aligning to TRBD2. J lost 4 bases, V lost 6 bases, and 7 bases had no gene match. This CDR3 region has 14 residues. Germline CDR1 is SGHTA and CDR2 is FQGNSA. In DNA, the CDR3 is TGTGCCAGCAGGCAGACTAGCGGAGCTTACGAGCAGTACTTC. Its translation is CASRQTSGAYEQYF.

J is TRBJ1-4 and V is TRBV6-5; D might be TRBD1 (6 bases). The CDR3 extends over 12 amino acids. Between the trimmed V and J ends, which lost 6 bases and 8 bases, there was a span of 10 bases. CDR1 is MNHEY, CDR2 SVGAGI, per germline. The DNA for the CDR3 is TGTGCCAGCAGCAGGGGTGGAGAAAAACTGTTTTTT. As protein: CASSRGGEKLFF.

The chain has TRBV29-1 and TRBJ2-2, with D hard to call. Germline CDR1 is SQVTM and CDR2 is ANQGSEA. Trimming took off 6 bases at V and 0 bases at J, with 11 bases between the two ends. This CDR3 spans 14 amino acids. The CDR3 is CSVQMRSNTGELFF. DNA for the CDR3: TGCAGCGTCCAGATGCGGTCGAACACCGGGGAGCTGTTTTTT.

In nucleotides, the CDR3 is TGTGCCAGCAGCCAACTATCAGGGGGCTCTGGAAACACCATATATTTT. Translation: CASSQLSGGSGNTIYF. This chain uses TRBV14 with TRBJ1-3; 7 bases match TRBD1. J was trimmed by 0 bases and V by 2 bases; bases with no gene match: 4. This CDR3 is built from 16 residues. Per the germline V gene, CDR1 is SGHDN and CDR2 is FVKESK.

The rearrangement joins TRBV18 to TRBJ1-5; D may be TRBD1 (6 bases). Per germline, CDR1 KGHSH and CDR2 LQKENI. V was shortened by 2 bases and J by 4 bases, with 12 bases between the two germline ends. There are 15 residues in the CDR3. CDR3 coding DNA: TGTGCCAGCTCACCAGCGGACAGCTTTAATCAGCCCCAGCATTTT. Its protein is CASSPADSFNQPQHF.

This clone appeared a single time. V usage is TRBV6-4 and J usage is TRBJ1-5; no firm D call. V was cut by 5 bases and J by 2 bases, with 13 bases left in between. The germline CDR1 and CDR2 sequences are MRHNA and SNTAGT. The CDR3 spans 15 residues. The CDR3 here is CASSPEPQGNQPQHF. The DNA of the CDR3 is TGTGCCAGCAGTCCTGAACCTCAGGGCAATCAGCCCCAGCATTTT.

The CDR3 is CASSHSRAPDREQFF. CDR3 coding DNA: TGCGCCAGCAGCCATTCCCGGGCCCCGGACAGGGAGCAGTTCTTC. V usage is TRBV4-3 and J usage is TRBJ2-1; 7 bases are shared with TRBD1. The CDR3 is 15 residues long. The V and J ends lost 3 bases and 10 bases, in that order; junction bases with no gene match: 12. Germline lookup yields CDR1 LGHNA and CDR2 YSLEER.

The chain uses TRBV4-1 and TRBJ1-1; D is undetermined. Germline V gene lookup returns CDR1 MGHRA and CDR2 YSYEKL. Trimming took off 1 base at V and 0 bases at J, with 12 bases between the two ends. The CDR3 contains 16 residues. The CDR3 is CASSQVARNLNTEAFF. CDR3 DNA: TGCGCCAGCAGCCAAGTGGCCAGGAATCTGAACACTGAAGCTTTCTTT.

V is TRBV27 and J is TRBJ1-5, with no clear D. Germline CDR1 is MNHEY and CDR2 is SMNVEV (reference sequence). This CDR3 contains 14 residues. Trimming shortened V by 5 bases and J by 4 bases, and 12 bases separated the two germline ends. The CDR3 coding sequence is TGTGCCAGCAGTGTCCGGGGTCCTAATCAGCCCCAGCATTTT. Its protein is CASSVRGPNQPQHF.

The V and J genes are TRBV10-3 and TRBJ2-7; 9 bases line up with TRBD1. The CDR3 sequence is 15 residues long. Germline trimming cut 9 bases from V and 3 bases from J; bases unmatched to any gene: 12. Germline CDR1 reads ENHRY; CDR2 reads SYGVKD. CDR3 nucleotide sequence: TGTGCCATGGCCCCCGTACCGGGACAGGGCTACGAGCAGTACTTC. Protein product: CAMAPVPGQGYEQYF.